This record covers a single TCR beta chain. What it binds is unknown. The data are from a study of lymphopenia after photon versus proton radiotherapy. Study outcomes and limitations: In patients who died, overall survival fell as post-nadir TCR diversity dropped more. After the lymphocyte nadir, photon-treated repertoires showed oligoclonal expansion, especially of CD8+ Temra cells. Better survival with proton therapy was suggested as possible, not demonstrated. Under photons, naive T cells and diversity fell while effector/memory populations rose.

Clones were read by immunoSEQ multiplex PCR, and TCRdb kept only the in-frame ones, dropping some. The repertoire has tens of thousands of clones, around 86% of them found once; the top ten carry more than 10%. This CDR3 region has 13 residues. The V gene's germline CDR1 is SEHNR and CDR2 FQNEAQ (reference sequence). The germline V and J ends were trimmed by 7 bases and 2 bases, with 6 bases remaining between them. The rearrangement joins TRBV7-9 to TRBJ2-6, with D hard to call. The specimen comprised peripheral blood, sampled from a patient treated with proton-based radiotherapy. The sequence came from an elderly man with esophageal cancer. The CDR3 DNA follows: TGTGCCAGCACCGGAGCTGGGGCCAACGTCCTGACTTTC. It codes for CASTGAGANVLTF.